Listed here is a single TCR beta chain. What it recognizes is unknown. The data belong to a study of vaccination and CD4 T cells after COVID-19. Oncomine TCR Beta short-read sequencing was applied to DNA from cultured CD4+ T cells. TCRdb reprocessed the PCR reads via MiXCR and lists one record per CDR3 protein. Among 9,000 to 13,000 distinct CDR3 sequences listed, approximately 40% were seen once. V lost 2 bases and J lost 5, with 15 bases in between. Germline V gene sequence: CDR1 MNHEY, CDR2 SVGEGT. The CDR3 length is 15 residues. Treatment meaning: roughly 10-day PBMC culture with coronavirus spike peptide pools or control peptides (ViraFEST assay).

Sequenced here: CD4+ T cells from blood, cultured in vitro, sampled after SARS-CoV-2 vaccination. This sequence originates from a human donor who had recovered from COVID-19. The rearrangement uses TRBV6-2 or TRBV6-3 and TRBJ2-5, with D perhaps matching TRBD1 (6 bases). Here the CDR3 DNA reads TGTGCCAGCAGTTACCCGGGACAAGGTAGTGAGACCCAGTACTTC. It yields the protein CASSYPGQGSETQYF.